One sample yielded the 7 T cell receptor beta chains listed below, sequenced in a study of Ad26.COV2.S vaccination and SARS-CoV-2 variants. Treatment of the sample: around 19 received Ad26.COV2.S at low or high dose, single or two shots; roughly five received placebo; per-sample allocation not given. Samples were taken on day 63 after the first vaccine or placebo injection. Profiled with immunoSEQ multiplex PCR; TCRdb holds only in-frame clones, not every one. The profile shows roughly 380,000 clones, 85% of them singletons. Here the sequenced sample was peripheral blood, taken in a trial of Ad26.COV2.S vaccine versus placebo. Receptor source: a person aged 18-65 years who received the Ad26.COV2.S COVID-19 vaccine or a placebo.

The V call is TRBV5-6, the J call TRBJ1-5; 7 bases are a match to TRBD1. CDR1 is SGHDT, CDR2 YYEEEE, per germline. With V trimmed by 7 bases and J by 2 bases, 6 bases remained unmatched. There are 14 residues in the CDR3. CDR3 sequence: CASHRGVGNQPQHF. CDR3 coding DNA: TGTGCCAGCCACAGGGGCGTTGGCAATCAGCCCCAGCATTTT.

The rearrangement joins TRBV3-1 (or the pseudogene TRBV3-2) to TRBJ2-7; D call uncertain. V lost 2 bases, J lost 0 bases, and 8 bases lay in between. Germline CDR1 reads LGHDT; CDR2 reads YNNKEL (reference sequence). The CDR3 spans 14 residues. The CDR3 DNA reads TGTGCCAGCAGCCAAACCTGGAGCTCCTACGAGCAGTACTTC. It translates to CASSQTWSSYEQYF.

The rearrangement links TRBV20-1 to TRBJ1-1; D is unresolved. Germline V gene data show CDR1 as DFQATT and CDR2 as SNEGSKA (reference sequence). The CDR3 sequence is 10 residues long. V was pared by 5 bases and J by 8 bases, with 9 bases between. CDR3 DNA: TGCAGTGCTCCTCGCGGAGAAGCTTTCTTT. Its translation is CSAPRGEAFF.

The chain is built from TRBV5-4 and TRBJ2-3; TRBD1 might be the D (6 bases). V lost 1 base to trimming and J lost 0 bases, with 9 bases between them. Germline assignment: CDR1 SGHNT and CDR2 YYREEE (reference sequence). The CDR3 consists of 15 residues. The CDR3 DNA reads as TGTGCCAGCAGCTTGACAGGGTTTAGCACAGATACGCAGTATTTT. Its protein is CASSLTGFSTDTQYF. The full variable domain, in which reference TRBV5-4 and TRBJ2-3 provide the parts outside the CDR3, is ETGVTQSPTHLIKTRGQQVTLRCSSQSGHNTVSWYQQALGQGPQFIFQYYREEENGRGNFPPRFSGLQFPNYSSELNVNALELDDSALYLCASSLTGFSTDTQYFGPGTRLTVL.

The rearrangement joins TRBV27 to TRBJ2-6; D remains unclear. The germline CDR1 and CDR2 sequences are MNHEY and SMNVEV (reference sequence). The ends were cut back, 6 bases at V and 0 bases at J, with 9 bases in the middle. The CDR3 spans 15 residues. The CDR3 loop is CASRSFYSGANVLTF. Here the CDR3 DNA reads TGTGCCAGCAGGTCTTTTTACTCTGGGGCCAACGTCCTGACTTTC. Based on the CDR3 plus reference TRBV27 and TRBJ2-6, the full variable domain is EAQVTQNPRYLITVTGKKLTVTCSQNMNHEYMSWYRQDPGLGLRQIYYSMNVEVTDKGDVPEGYKVSRKEKRNFPLILESPSPNQTSLYFCASRSFYSGANVLTFGAGSRLTVL.

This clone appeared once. The CDR3 here is CAAAGTYEQYF. The CDR3 DNA is TGTGCCGCTGCAGGGACCTACGAGCAGTACTTC. This rearrangement joins TRBV10-3 to TRBJ2-7; perhaps TRBD1 as D (5 bases). Looked up from germline, CDR1 is ENHRY and CDR2 is SYGVKD. Trimming shortened V by 11 bases and J by 2 bases, and 10 bases separated the two germline ends. The length of the CDR3 is 11 residues.

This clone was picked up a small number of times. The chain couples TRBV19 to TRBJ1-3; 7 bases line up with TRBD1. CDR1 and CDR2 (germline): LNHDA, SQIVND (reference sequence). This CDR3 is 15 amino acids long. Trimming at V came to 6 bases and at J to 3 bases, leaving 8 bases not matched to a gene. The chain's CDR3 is CASSPIDRDGNTIYF. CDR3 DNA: TGTGCCAGTAGCCCGATTGACAGGGATGGAAACACCATATATTTT.